The clone carrying this TCR beta chain has ten or more counts. Its specificity is not known. The sample is drawn from a study of tumor-infiltrating lymphocytes in primary liver carcinoma. Overall study context: Surgery removed the patients' primary liver carcinoma.

Study-level results: Samples, which were bulk and unsorted, did not allow CD4+ and CD8+ repertoires to be compared.

Making TCR beta cDNA involved roughly 500 ng total RNA and a constant-region primer. The TCR beta library was amplified through three nested multiplex PCR rounds in a modified ARM-PCR procedure. TCRdb reprocessed the multiplex PCR reads via MiXCR and lists one record per CDR3 protein. The repertoire holds approximately 320,000 distinct CDR3 sequences, with approximately 54% as singletons. Germline DNA was also extracted, with blood RNA taken from unsorted whole blood. The sequencing sample was made of peripheral blood. This receptor was identified in a woman in her 30s with primary liver carcinoma and hepatitis B virus infection.

The CDR3 coding sequence is TGTGCCAGTAAGCCACCAGGCCCTTTTCGGGGACAGGGGGCGAACGATGAGCAGTTCTTC. It encodes CASKPPGPFRGQGANDEQFF. The chain carries TRBV11-2 and TRBJ2-1; 12 bases are shared with TRBD1. The CDR3 extends over 20 amino acids. Germline CDR1 is SGHAT and CDR2 is FQNNGV. The ends lost 9 bases at V and 8 bases at J; junction bases unmatched: 26.